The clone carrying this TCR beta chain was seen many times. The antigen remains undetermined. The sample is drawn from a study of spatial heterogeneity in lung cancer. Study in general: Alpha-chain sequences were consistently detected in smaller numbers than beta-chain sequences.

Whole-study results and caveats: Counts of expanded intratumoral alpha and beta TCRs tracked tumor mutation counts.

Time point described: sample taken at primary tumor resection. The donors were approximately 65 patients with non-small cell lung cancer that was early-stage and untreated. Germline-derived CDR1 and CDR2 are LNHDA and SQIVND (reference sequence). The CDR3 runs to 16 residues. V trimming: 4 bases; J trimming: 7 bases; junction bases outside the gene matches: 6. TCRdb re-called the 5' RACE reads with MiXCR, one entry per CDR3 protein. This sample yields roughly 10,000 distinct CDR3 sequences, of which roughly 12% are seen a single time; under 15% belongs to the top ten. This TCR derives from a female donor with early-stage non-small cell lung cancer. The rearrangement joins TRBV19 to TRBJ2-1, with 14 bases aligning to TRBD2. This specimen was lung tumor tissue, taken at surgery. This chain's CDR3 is CASSRGTSGRGNEQFF. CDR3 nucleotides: TGTGCCAGTAGTAGGGGGACTAGCGGGAGAGGGAATGAGCAGTTCTTC.